This entry concerns a single T cell receptor beta chain. This clone's antigen is unknown. The record has no base qualities; no much larger clone is one base away. For CDR1 and CDR2, the germline V gene lists MNHEY and SVGAGI. The CDR3 sequence holds 14 residues, the cysteine and phenylalanine included. Only the CDR3 part of the read is kept: 42 bases, read in frame from the first base. After removal of 6 bases from V and 7 bases from J, the junction retains 3 bases not matched to a gene. At one collaborating source in Seattle, patients were enrolled during active infection and were followed longitudinally through the course of disease. Whole blood was collected in K2EDTA tubes by collaborating institutions according to the institutions' own protocols. For TCRbeta analysis, collaborator samples were shipped as frozen whole blood, as isolated PBMCs, or as DNA extracted from either sample type. These data belong to a study of blood T cell repertoires in COVID-19 (dated by TCRdb to about 2020). About the investigation overall: Samples covering the acute and convalescent phases of COVID-19 were provided by collaborators in the United States, Italy and Spain. The samples were drawn from the first 160 participants of the ongoing ImmuneRACE study and from more than 1,000 subjects provided by 6 global collaborators. The prospective study material was composed of cDNA or gDNA derived from T cells, B-cell-depleted T cells, or PBMCs. HLA class I and class II types, where available, came from metadata supplied by the sample provider rather than from assay-based typing. Deeply sampled blood TCRbeta repertoires from subjects exposed to, actively infected with, or recovered from COVID-19 were included in the dataset. The repertoires were released in a freely available public database intended as a resource for research on the immune response to SARS-CoV-2. Sample metadata almost always included a de-identified subject ID, COVID-19 status, age in years and sex.

What the study reported, not specific to this receptor: The amount of clinical and demographic metadata varied by source and participant and was provided uncurated.

The immunoSEQ Assay, a bias-controlled multiplex PCR, was used to amplify TCRbeta CDR3 regions from genomic DNA. The study's processing was this. The number of nucleated cells in each sample was estimated from the amplification of reference gene primers within the assay. To quantify the absolute abundance of each unique TCRbeta CDR3 rearrangement, sequence reads were collapsed and filtered. For each sample, productive Simpson clonality was calculated as the square root of Simpson's diversity index across productive rearrangements. TCRdb stores this immuneACCESS table with in-frame sequences only. Part of the clones is absent; in the studies checked, under half of the shortfall reflects unresolved V genes, and no reason is known for the rest. V and J calls plus clone size are reproduced from that table; the DNA served to infer D and trimming. The sample contains approximately 110,000 clones, 92% of them found a single time. The ten largest make up about 1.9% of the sample.

The sequence links TRBV6-5 to TRBJ1-6; 10 bases in the junction line up with TRBD1. The sample taken for sequencing was peripheral blood. The source is a man aged 45-65 years with COVID-19, enrolled during active disease. The DNA sequence is given as TGTGCCAGCAGAACGGGACAGGGGAATTCACCCCTCCACTTT. Its coded protein is CASRTGQGNSPLHF.